These 19 T cell receptor beta chains were all obtained from the same sample, sequenced in a study of blood T cell repertoires in COVID-19. The repertoire was sequenced with immunoSEQ multiplex PCR; TCRdb's copy has only in-frame clones and lacks some. The table includes under 350,000 clones, 80% to 90% detected once. Sequencing was carried out using PBMCs or T cells enriched from blood (not recorded which). Receptors originate from a woman aged 40 to 55 with acute COVID-19.

CDR3 in amino acids: CASRRNFGQGPGELFF. The CDR3 region has the DNA TGTGCCAGCAGGCGAAATTTTGGACAGGGTCCCGGGGAGCTGTTTTTT. This chain links TRBV9 with TRBJ2-2; TRBD1 agrees at 8 bases. The CDR3 runs 16 residues. Germline lookup yields CDR1 SGDLS and CDR2 YYNGEE. After removal of 5 bases from V and 6 bases from J, the junction contained 12 bases not matched to a gene.

The V call is TRBV18, the J call TRBJ1-1, with TRBD1 as a possible D gene (6 bases). The germline gives CDR1 KGHSH, CDR2 LQKENI. V lost 5 bases and J lost 1, with 11 bases in between. The CDR3 loop spans 14 amino acids. DNA of the CDR3: TGTGCCAGCTCAACGACAGGACCGAACACTGAAGCTTTCTTT. Its protein product is CASSTTGPNTEAFF.

V is TRBV11-2 and J is TRBJ1-2; D is unresolved. Trimming removed 5 bases at V and 4 bases at J, with 14 bases between. There are 14 residues in the CDR3. CDR1 and CDR2 (germline): SGHAT, FQNNGV. Here the CDR3 DNA reads TGTGCCAGCAGCCCCCCCGGGGTGAGCTATGGCTACACCTTC. Its translation is CASSPPGVSYGYTF.

The chain has TRBV4-1 and TRBJ1-2; D might be TRBD1 (6 bases). V was cut by 0 bases and J by 4 bases, with 21 bases left in between. CDR3 length: 18 amino acids. Germline loops: CDR1 MGHRA, CDR2 YSYEKL. In nucleotides, the CDR3 is TGCGCCAGCAGCCAAGATTGGCAGGGGACCACGTCGAGCTATGGCTACACCTTC. Protein sequence: CASSQDWQGTTSSYGYTF.

This clone occurred a few times. The sample contains more than one DNA sequence encoding this CDR3. In nucleotides, the CDR3 is TGTGCCAGCAGCTTGGCCGGGGGGAATGAGCAGTTCTTC. It encodes CASSLAGGNEQFF. This rearrangement joins TRBV5-4 to TRBJ2-1; 7 bases agree with TRBD2. In germline, CDR1 is SGHNT, CDR2 YYREEE (reference sequence). This CDR3 contains 13 residues. V gave up 0 bases and J gave up 7 bases; unmatched junction bases: 1.

V usage is TRBV25-1 and J usage is TRBJ2-7; 8 nucleotides match TRBD1. From germline, CDR1 is MGHDK and CDR2 SYGVNS. The CDR3 contains 14 residues. Trimming at V came to 5 bases and at J to 3 bases, leaving 6 bases not matched to a gene. The CDR3 sequence: CASSWETGVYEQYF. The CDR3 region has the DNA TGTGCCAGCAGTTGGGAGACAGGGGTCTACGAGCAGTACTTC.

The V gene is TRBV18, the J gene TRBJ2-5, with D tentatively TRBD2 (6 bases). The V gene lost 1 base and the J gene lost 5 bases, with 11 bases spanning the gap. CDR3 length: 14 residues. Germline V gives CDR1 KGHSH, CDR2 LQKENI. CDR3 loop: CASSPRGSGETQYF. The DNA of the CDR3 is TGTGCCAGCTCACCACGGGGGAGCGGGGAGACCCAGTACTTC.

The chain couples TRBV4-1 to TRBJ2-6; tentative D call: TRBD2 (6 bases). Deletions cut 0 bases from V and 9 bases from J, with 12 bases between. Germline values: CDR1 MGHRA, CDR2 YSYEKL. The CDR3 extends over 15 amino acids. CDR3 residues: CASSQDWGVGNVLTF. CDR3 nucleotides: TGCGCCAGCAGCCAAGATTGGGGGGTGGGCAACGTCCTGACTTTC.

This chain uses TRBV7-9 with TRBJ2-3; a possible D gene is TRBD2 (5 bases). The CDR3 runs to 12 residues. Between the trimmed V and J ends, which lost 5 bases and 5 bases, there was a span of 8 bases. The germline V gene has CDR1 SEHNR and CDR2 FQNEAQ (reference sequence). The CDR3 sequence is CASSQLEDTQYF. The CDR3 nucleotides read TGTGCCAGCAGCCAACTAGAAGATACGCAGTATTTT.

This chain uses TRBV4-1 with TRBJ1-3; TRBD1 aligns across 8 bases. The V gene end was trimmed by 4 bases and the J gene end by 0 bases; junction bases not matched to a gene: 8. Germline values: CDR1 MGHRA, CDR2 YSYEKL. CDR3 length: 17 residues. In nucleotides, the CDR3 is TGCGCCAGCAGCCCAGGGACAGGATTTATCTCTGGAAACACCATATATTTT. Protein sequence: CASSPGTGFISGNTIYF.

The chain couples TRBV5-8 to TRBJ1-5; 7 bases align to TRBD1. Unmatched junction bases numbered 10, after V lost 3 bases and J lost 1 base. The germline V gene encodes CDR1 SGHTS and CDR2 YDEGEE. This CDR3 is built from 17 residues. In DNA, the CDR3 is TGTGCCAGCAGCTCAGGGACAGTGGCATCGAGCAATCAGCCCCAGCATTTT. Translating it yields CASSSGTVASSNQPQHF. The full variable domain, rest sourced from reference TRBV5-8 and TRBJ1-5, is EAGVTQSPTHLIKTRGQQATLRCSPISGHTSVYWYQQALGLGLQFLLWYDEGEERNRGNFPPRFSGRQFPNYSSELNVNALELEDSALYLCASSSGTVASSNQPQHFGDGTRLSIL.

This clone appeared once. This chain connects TRBV3-1 (or the pseudogene TRBV3-2) to TRBJ1-2; 10 positions match TRBD1. The CDR3 spans 14 residues. The J segment lost 6 bases and the V segment lost 4 bases, leaving 5 bases of the junction unmatched. The germline V gene encodes CDR1 LGHDT and CDR2 YNNKEL (reference sequence). The CDR3 reads CASSRGTGEDGYTF. CDR3 bases: TGTGCCAGCAGCCGTGGGACAGGGGAAGATGGCTACACCTTC.

The CDR3 region is CASSLPKGGPAFF. CDR3 DNA: TGTGCCAGCAGCTTACCAAAAGGGGGTCCAGCTTTCTTT. This chain links TRBV7-9 with TRBJ1-1, with D perhaps TRBD1 (6 bases). CDR1 and CDR2 (germline): SEHNR, FQNEAQ (reference sequence). The CDR3 covers 13 residues. Trimming pared 2 bases from V and 10 bases from J, leaving 14 bases between.

V gene TRBV5-5 combines with J gene TRBJ1-5, with D possibly matching TRBD1 (5 bases). Germline V gene lookup returns CDR1 SGHKS and CDR2 YYEKEE (reference sequence). The CDR3 runs 15 residues. V was shortened by 3 bases and J by 1 base, with 11 bases between the two germline ends. As DNA, the CDR3 is TGTGCCAGCAGCTGGTCCGGGGGGAGCAATCAGCCCCAGCATTTT. This codes for CASSWSGGSNQPQHF.

The V call is TRBV18, the J call TRBJ2-7; 10 bases align to TRBD1. Germline CDR1 reads KGHSH; CDR2 reads LQKENI. The V segment lost 1 base and the J segment 2 bases; nucleotides outside the gene matches: 5. This CDR3 is built from 16 residues. Here the CDR3 DNA reads TGTGCCAGCTCACCACAGGCGGGACAGGGGACCTACGAGCAGTACTTC. It encodes CASSPQAGQGTYEQYF.

This clone came up a few times. The rearrangement links TRBV10-3 to TRBJ2-7, with D tentatively TRBD1 (5 bases). Trimming removed 3 bases at V and 6 bases at J, with 24 bases between. The germline gives CDR1 ENHRY, CDR2 SYGVKD. This CDR3 region has 17 residues. CDR3 nucleotides: TGTGCCATCAGTGATGGCTTTGTTGGACACCGGAGAGCCGAGCAGTACTTC. This codes for CAISDGFVGHRRAEQYF.

The rearrangement joins TRBV5-1 to TRBJ1-4, with 10 bases matching TRBD1. Germline V gives CDR1 SGHRS, CDR2 YFSETQ. The CDR3 sequence is 15 residues long. After removal of 4 bases from V and 7 bases from J, the junction contained 7 bases not matched to a gene. The CDR3 reads CASSPGTGAGEKLFF. The CDR3 DNA reads TGCGCCAGCAGCCCCGGGACAGGGGCTGGTGAAAAACTGTTTTTT.

The CDR3 bases are TGTGCCACCAGCAGAAACACAGGGGGCGCGGGAGAGCAGCCCCAGCATTTT. This codes for CATSRNTGGAGEQPQHF. The chain is built from TRBV15 and TRBJ1-5; 9 bases are a match to TRBD1. The CDR3 covers 17 residues. The V gene end was trimmed by 2 bases and the J gene end by 7 bases; junction bases not matched to a gene: 12. Germline-derived CDR1 and CDR2 are LNHNV and YYDKDF (reference sequence). The full variable domain, with the rest looked up from reference TRBV15 and TRBJ1-5, is DAMVIQNPRYQVTQFGKPVTLSCSQTLNHNVMYWYQQKSSQAPKLLFHYYDKDFNNEADTPDNFQSRRPNTSFCFLDIRSPGLGDTAMYLCATSRNTGGAGEQPQHFGDGTRLSIL.

The rearrangement uses TRBV2 and TRBJ1-3; TRBD1 agrees at 8 bases. CDR3 length: 13 amino acids. V shed 5 bases, J shed 4 bases, and the junction held 1 base outside the gene matches. Germline loops: CDR1 SNHLY, CDR2 FYNNEI. The CDR3 sequence is CASSYRGGNTIYF. In nucleotides, the CDR3 is TGTGCCAGCAGTTACAGGGGGGGAAACACCATATATTTT.